Below, 15 T cell receptor beta chains from the same sample are listed, as sequenced in a study of T-cell memory formation after mild COVID-19. Each CDR3 protein gets one entry after TCRdb re-called the 5' RACE reads with MiXCR. The sample shows 180,000 or so distinct CDR3 sequences, under 14% of them seen only once. Sequencing used PBMCs or a T cell subset sorted from them (not recorded which). The receptor source for this set is a man younger than 30 who had mild COVID-19 (a few samples of this study predate the infection). Cell type and time point are not known.

Only a few counts were recorded for this clonotype. This chain links TRBV5-1 with TRBJ2-5; TRBD2 aligns across 10 bases. CDR3 length: 16 amino acids. Trimming at V came to 3 bases and at J to 5 bases, leaving 10 bases not matched to a gene. The germline gives CDR1 SGHRS, CDR2 YFSETQ. The CDR3 bases are TGCGCCAGCAGCTCGGCCCCTAGCGGGGGCGGGGAGACCCAGTACTTC. This encodes CASSSAPSGGGETQYF.

This clonotype was seen a few times. The genes are TRBV2 and TRBJ1-5; TRBD1 matches 9 bases. Trimming removed 10 bases from V and 5 bases from J; junction bases left unmatched: 6. This CDR3 contains 13 residues. Germline values: CDR1 SNHLY, CDR2 FYNNEI. The CDR3 reads CATQGQGYQPQHF. CDR3 DNA sequence: TGTGCCACCCAGGGACAGGGTTATCAGCCCCAGCATTTT.

The table lists this clonotype with many counts. The chain has TRBV7-2 and TRBJ2-5; D is ambiguous. Trimming shortened V by 5 bases and J by 3 bases, and 10 bases separated the two germline ends. CDR1 SGHTA and CDR2 FQGNSA come from the germline V gene. The CDR3 has 13 amino acids. The CDR3 bases are TGTGCCAGCAGCAACCCAGTTAAAGAGACCCAGTACTTC. Protein sequence: CASSNPVKETQYF.

This clonotype was picked up a small number of times. The rearrangement joins TRBV5-1 to TRBJ2-3; a possible D gene is TRBD2 (7 bases). Germline loops: CDR1 SGHRS, CDR2 YFSETQ. The V gene lost 4 bases and the J gene lost 4 bases, with 19 bases spanning the gap. The CDR3 sequence is 16 residues long. Here the CDR3 reads CASSPVGGGLADTQYF. The CDR3 region has the DNA TGCGCCAGCAGCCCCGTAGGGGGGGGGCTTGCAGATACGCAGTATTTT.

This clonotype appeared many times. This sequence joins TRBV29-1 and TRBJ2-3; 7 nucleotides agree with TRBD1. The CDR3 runs 14 residues. Germline assignment: CDR1 SQVTM and CDR2 ANQGSEA. V lost 6 bases and J lost 4; bases outside the gene matches: 10. This CDR3 is CSVDRVGSADTQYF. The CDR3 DNA reads as TGCAGCGTCGACAGGGTAGGGTCGGCAGATACGCAGTATTTT.

This clonotype turned up a few times. The chain has TRBV29-1 and TRBJ1-1; 7 bases are a match to TRBD1. After removal of 7 bases from V and 0 bases from J, the junction contained 2 bases not matched to a gene. The CDR3 has 12 residues. From germline, CDR1 is SQVTM and CDR2 ANQGSEA. The chain's CDR3 is CSGGQMNTEAFF. CDR3 sequence (DNA): TGCAGCGGGGGACAGATGAACACTGAAGCTTTCTTT. The whole variable domain, filled in from reference TRBV29-1 and TRBJ1-1, reads SAVISQKPSRDICQRGTSLTIQCQVDSQVTMMFWYRQQPGQSLTLIATANQGSEATYESGFVIDKFPISRPNLTFSTLTVSNMSPEDSSIYLCSGGQMNTEAFFGQGTRLTVV.

This clonotype occurred a few times. This sequence joins TRBV20-1 and TRBJ2-5; either TRBD1 or TRBD2 may supply D (5 bases each). Between the trimmed V and J ends, which lost 5 bases and 4 bases, there was a span of 14 bases. The CDR3 runs 13 residues. CDR1 and CDR2 (germline): DFQATT, SNEGSKA (reference sequence). CDR3 in amino acids: CSAALLGAETQYF. CDR3 DNA sequence: TGCAGTGCTGCCTTACTAGGGGCAGAGACCCAGTACTTC.

This clonotype was detected a few times. This chain joins TRBV5-1 and TRBJ2-3; D tentatively fits TRBD1 or TRBD2 (7 bases each). CDR1 and CDR2 from the germline V gene are SGHRS and YFSETQ. The CDR3 is made up of 15 amino acids. The V gene lost 4 bases and the J gene lost 0 bases, with 12 bases spanning the gap. The CDR3 reads CASSPGGGSTDTQYF. The DNA of the CDR3 is TGCGCCAGCAGCCCAGGGGGGGGTAGCACAGATACGCAGTATTTT.

The chain combines TRBV7-2 with TRBJ1-5, with D unclear. Germline assignment: CDR1 SGHTA and CDR2 FQGNSA. The CDR3 length is 17 residues. The V end lost 2 bases, the J end lost 7 bases, and 21 bases lay between the germline ends. For the CDR3, the DNA is TGTGCCAGCAGCTTAAACTCCGCGGGTTATCAATGGCAGCCCCAGCATTTT. It codes for CASSLNSAGYQWQPQHF.

This clonotype came up a few times. At one end the junction does not follow the germline gene, possibly because of a read error. The rearrangement links TRBV2 to TRBJ2-1; D gene ambiguous. Germline values: CDR1 SNHLY, CDR2 FYNNEI. This CDR3 has 11 residues. The CDR3: CASSEVGPPVF. The CDR3 bases are TGTGCCAGCAGTGAAGTGGGTCCACCGGTCTTC.

V usage is TRBV7-6 and J usage is TRBJ2-1; D not resolved. V was clipped by 5 bases and J by 4 bases, with 6 bases between them. Germline CDR1 reads SGHVS; CDR2 reads FNYEAQ. The CDR3 sequence is 12 residues long. The CDR3 reads CASSPSYNEQFF. Written as DNA, the CDR3 is TGTGCCAGCAGCCCGTCTTACAATGAGCAGTTCTTC.

This chain connects TRBV2 to TRBJ1-1; a possible D gene is TRBD1 (5 bases). CDR3 length: 13 residues. The V and J ends lost 8 bases and 4 bases respectively, with 14 bases between them. Germline V lookup: CDR1 SNHLY, CDR2 FYNNEI. CDR3 DNA sequence: TGTGCCAGCGAAGCAGGGATTGTCACTGAAGCTTTCTTT. This translates into CASEAGIVTEAFF. The entire variable domain, with the rest obtained from reference TRBV2 and TRBJ1-1, is as follows: EPEVTQTPSHQVTQMGQEVILRCVPISNHLYFYWYRQILGQKVEFLVSFYNNEISEKSEIFDDQFSVERPDGSNFTLKIRSTKLEDSAMYFCASEAGIVTEAFFGQGTRLTVV.

This chain uses TRBV2 with TRBJ1-4; no reliable D call. V lost 10 bases, J lost 7 bases, and 16 bases lay in between. This CDR3 comprises 13 residues. Germline V lookup: CDR1 SNHLY, CDR2 FYNNEI. CDR3 DNA sequence: TGTGCCAAGCAGCAAGGGAGAGGTGAAAAACTGTTTTTT. It yields the protein CAKQQGRGEKLFF.

This clonotype was counted at least ten times. The rearrangement uses TRBV20-1 and TRBJ2-1; D is perhaps TRBD2 (7 bases). Germline values: CDR1 DFQATT, CDR2 SNEGSKA (reference sequence). V was cut by 6 bases and J by 6 bases, with 15 bases left in between. The CDR3 contains 13 residues. The CDR3 loop reads CSAGGLAVNEQFF. The CDR3 coding sequence is TGCAGTGCGGGGGGGCTAGCGGTCAATGAGCAGTTCTTC.

V usage is TRBV5-1 and J usage is TRBJ1-6, with a tentative D call TRBD1 (5 bases). The V end lost 2 bases, the J end lost 5 bases, and 5 bases lay between the germline ends. CDR1 is SGHRS and CDR2 is YFSETQ in the germline V gene. This CDR3 comprises 13 residues. CDR3 DNA: TGCGCCAGCAGCTTACAGGATAATTCACCCCTCCACTTT. Translating gives CASSLQDNSPLHF.